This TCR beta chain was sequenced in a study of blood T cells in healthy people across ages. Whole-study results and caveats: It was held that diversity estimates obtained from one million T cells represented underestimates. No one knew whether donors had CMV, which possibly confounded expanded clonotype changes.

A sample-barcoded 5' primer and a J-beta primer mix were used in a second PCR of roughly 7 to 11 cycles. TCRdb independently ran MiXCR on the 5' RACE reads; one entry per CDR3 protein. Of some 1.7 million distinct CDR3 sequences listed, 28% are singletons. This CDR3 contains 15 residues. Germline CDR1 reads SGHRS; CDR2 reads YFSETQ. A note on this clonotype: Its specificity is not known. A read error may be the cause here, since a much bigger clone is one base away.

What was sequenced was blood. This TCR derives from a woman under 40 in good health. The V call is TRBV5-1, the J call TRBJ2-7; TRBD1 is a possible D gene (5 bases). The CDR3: CASSSSVQGSYGQYF. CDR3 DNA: TGCGCCAGCAGCTCCTCTGTCCAGGGCTCCTACGGGCAGTACTTC. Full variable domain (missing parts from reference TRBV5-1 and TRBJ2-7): KAGVTQTPRYLIKTRGQQVTLSCSPISGHRSVSWYQQTPGQGLQFLFEYFSETQRNKGNFPGRFSGRQFSNSRSEMNVSTLELGDSALYLCASSSSVQGSYGQYFGPGTRLTVT.